This passage covers 9 T cell receptor beta chains from one sample sequenced in a study of cytomegalovirus exposure and HLA in healthy donors. Primers included in the PCR were 60 Vbeta and 13 Jbeta primers. Using immunoSEQ multiplex PCR, the repertoire was profiled, and TCRdb retains in-frame clones only, with some absent. This table holds 100,000 or so clones, approximately 82% found once. The sequenced sample consisted of PBMCs. These receptors originate from a man aged 40-49 years in good health and CMV-seronegative.

The V gene is TRBV5-8, the J gene TRBJ2-2; 8 bases match TRBD1. Germline CDR1 SGHTS, CDR2 YDEGEE. The CDR3 is 16 amino acids. Trimming cost V 2 bases and J 7 bases; bases outside gene matches: 10. Here the CDR3 DNA reads TGTGCCAGCAGCTTCACGGACAGGGAAGAGGGCGGGGAGCTGTTTTTT. Translating it yields CASSFTDREEGGELFF.

The table lists this clone with a count of one. The junction does not match germline at one end; this may be a read error. V and J are TRBV10-3 and TRBJ2-7, with 9 bases identical to TRBD2. The CDR3 totals 14 residues. The germline V gene has CDR1 ENHRY and CDR2 SYGVKD. CDR3 DNA: TGTGCCATCAGTTCCGGGACTAGCTCCAACGAGCAGTACTTC. Residues: CAISSGTSSNEQYF.

This chain joins TRBV6-1 and TRBJ1-3; the match to TRBD1 covers 7 bases. The CDR3 totals 13 residues. Germline values: CDR1 MNHNS, CDR2 SASEGT. The ends lost 0 bases at V and 7 bases at J; junction bases unmatched: 0. The CDR3 region is CASSEARGNTIYF. In nucleotides, the CDR3 is TGTGCCAGCAGTGAAGCCAGGGGGAACACCATATATTTT.

The chain recombines TRBV9 with TRBJ1-2; 7 nucleotides match TRBD1. V was clipped by 3 bases and J by 4 bases; unmatched bases: 12. This CDR3 has 16 amino acids. Germline values: CDR1 SGDLS, CDR2 YYNGEE. The CDR3 DNA reads TGTGCCAGCAGCGCTTATTCTGGGACAGTAACCTATGGCTACACCTTC. This codes for CASSAYSGTVTYGYTF.

CDR3 DNA sequence: TGCGCCAGCAGCTTGGCGTCTGGACAGGGGCCGGGGGAGACCCAGTACTTC. Protein sequence: CASSLASGQGPGETQYF. This chain uses TRBV5-1 with TRBJ2-5; TRBD1 aligns across 9 bases. Trimming at V came to 0 bases and at J to 5 bases, leaving 11 bases not matched to a gene. CDR1 is SGHRS and CDR2 is YFSETQ in the germline V gene. This CDR3 comprises 17 residues.

The V and J genes are TRBV30 and TRBJ1-2; 8 nucleotides align to TRBD1. CDR1 is GTSNPN and CDR2 is SVGIG in the germline V gene (reference sequence). The CDR3 loop spans 17 amino acids. V trimming: 0 bases; J trimming: 6 bases; junction bases outside the gene matches: 15. The CDR3 bases are TGTGCCTGGAGTGTACGGCAGGGGGCGCCCCACGTTAATGGCTACACCTTC. It yields the protein CAWSVRQGAPHVNGYTF.

The V call is TRBV5-1, the J call TRBJ2-5, with TRBD2 as a possible D gene (6 bases). The CDR3 sequence is 15 residues long. The V and J ends lost 0 bases and 5 bases respectively, with 14 bases between them. CDR1 and CDR2 from the germline V gene are SGHRS and YFSETQ. The CDR3 DNA reads TGCGCCAGCAGCTTGGCGGGAGAGTCCGTCGAGACCCAGTACTTC. Protein product: CASSLAGESVETQYF.

The V call is TRBV5-4, the J call TRBJ1-1, with 8 bases that match TRBD1. Trimming at V came to 3 bases and at J to 7 bases, leaving 5 bases not matched to a gene. The V gene's germline CDR1 is SGHNT and CDR2 YYREEE (reference sequence). The CDR3 is made up of 13 amino acids. The CDR3 sequence: CASSSDREGEAFF. In nucleotides, the CDR3 is TGTGCCAGCAGCTCGGACAGGGAGGGTGAAGCTTTCTTT. The whole variable domain, remainder taken from reference TRBV5-4 and TRBJ1-1, is ETGVTQSPTHLIKTRGQQVTLRCSSQSGHNTVSWYQQALGQGPQFIFQYYREEENGRGNFPPRFSGLQFPNYSSELNVNALELDDSALYLCASSSDREGEAFFGQGTRLTVV.

CDR3 protein: CASSRGGQETQYF. As DNA, the CDR3 is TGCGCCAGCAGCCGGGGGGGACAAGAGACCCAGTACTTC. The rearrangement joins TRBV4-1 to TRBJ2-5, with TRBD2 identical over 7 bases. The CDR3 has 13 amino acids. Germline V gives CDR1 MGHRA, CDR2 YSYEKL. V shed 4 bases and J 2 bases; nucleotides not matched to a gene: 1.